This T cell receptor (beta chain) was sequenced during a study of human CD8 memory T cell subsets. UMI-labeled 5' RACE generated the TCR beta libraries. TCRdb re-called the 5' RACE reads and catalogs CDR3 proteins one per entry, DNA excluded. Reported are roughly 12,000 distinct CDR3 sequences; the ten largest clones contain 13% to 15%. This CDR3 comprises 14 residues. Per the germline V gene, CDR1 is SGHRS and CDR2 is YFSETQ. Study outcomes and limitations: In the comparison of repertoires, stem-like memory and precursor exhausted T cells overlapped only minimally. Among the subsets, Chao1 estimates suggested that stem-like memory T cells were more diverse than precursor exhausted T cells. For stem-like memory and precursor exhausted T cells, diversity was similarly high, which was not true of effector memory cells.

In each subset, RNA was taken from duplicate vials, each of roughly 150,000 sorted CD8+ T cells. As to this clonotype: The antigen remains undetermined.

V and J are TRBV5-1 and TRBJ1-1. Source material: CD8+ T cells from PBMCs. The receptor comes from a human donor in good health. The CDR3 loop reads CASSLGTLNTEAFF.